This is a list of T cell receptor beta chains from one sample in a study of regulatory T cells in long-lasting Graves disease. MiXCR was run by TCRdb on the multiplex PCR reads, yielding one entry per CDR3 protein. The sample shows about 470,000 distinct CDR3 sequences, roughly a fifth of them seen only once. The sequencing here drew on peripheral blood mononuclear cells (PBMCs), taken when the disease was refractory, from a patient treated with antithyroid drugs. Receptor source: a female donor with Graves disease. CDR3s include the opening cysteine and the closing phenylalanine or tryptophan. A D gene is named only where the DNA matches it firmly. A clone size is listed for some rows: how often the clone was seen (once, few, many), or a class if it is expanded.

j_call,d_call,v_call,clone_size,cdr3_aa,cdr3_nt
TRBJ1-5,TRBD1,TRBV4-1,few,CASSQGTGGGQPQHF,TGCGCCAGCAGCCAAGGGACAGGGGGCGGTCAGCCCCAGCATTTT
TRBJ2-2,NA,TRBV6-2/TRBV6-3,NA,CASSYEPGGTGELFF,TGTGCCAGCAGTTATGAACCCGGTGGCACCGGGGAGCTGTTTTTT
TRBJ2-2,NA,TRBV4-3,few,CASSRDVNTGELFF,TGCGCCAGCAGCCGGGACGTAAACACCGGGGAGCTGTTTTTT
TRBJ1-5,NA,TRBV7-8,many,CASSLYAWTGNQPQHF,TGTGCCAGCAGCTTATATGCATGGACAGGCAATCAGCCCCAGCATTTT
TRBJ2-2,NA,TRBV3-1,NA,CASSQDGGAGELFF,TGTGCCAGCAGCCAAGATGGAGGCGCCGGGGAGCTGTTTTTT
TRBJ2-2,NA,TRBV10-3,NA,CAISERGSGGELFF,TGTGCCATCAGCGAACGGGGTTCGGGCGGGGAGCTGTTTTTT
TRBJ2-7,TRBD1,TRBV14,NA,CASSQTGGNFYEQYF,TGTGCCAGCAGCCAAACAGGGGGTAATTTTTACGAGCAGTACTTC
TRBJ2-5,NA,TRBV7-2,many,CASSLGPKETQYF,TGTGCCAGCAGCTTAGGGCCAAAAGAGACCCAGTACTTC
TRBJ1-2,NA,TRBV12-3/TRBV12-4,many,CASSLGHSNYGYTF,TGTGCCAGCAGCCTCGGACACTCTAACTATGGCTACACCTTC
TRBJ2-7,NA,TRBV2,many,CASGGRFLVEQYF,TGTGCCAGCGGGGGACGTTTCCTGGTGGAGCAGTACTTC
TRBJ2-4,TRBD2,TRBV20-1,NA,CSASAWTSGLWSGSKNIQYF,TGCAGTGCTAGTGCCTGGACTAGCGGGCTCTGGAGTGGGTCCAAAAACATTCAGTACTTC
TRBJ1-6,NA,TRBV6-4,NA,CASSPGPNSPLHF,TGTGCCAGTTCACCAGGCCCTAATTCACCCCTCCACTTT
TRBJ2-2,TRBD1,TRBV19,NA,CASRSQGGDTGELFF,TGTGCCAGCCGGTCACAGGGGGGTGACACCGGGGAGCTGTTTTTT
TRBJ2-4,NA,TRBV28,many,CASRPSAKNIQYF,TGTGCCAGCAGGCCCTCTGCCAAAAACATTCAGTACTTC
TRBJ2-5,NA,TRBV2,many,CASSEARQKETQYF,TGTGCCAGCAGTGAGGCCAGACAGAAAGAGACCCAGTACTTC
TRBJ1-5,NA,TRBV18,many,CASSPTDNQPQHF,TGTGCCAGCTCACCGACCGATAATCAGCCCCAGCATTTT
TRBJ1-5,TRBD1,TRBV24-1,NA,CAKTGESNQPQHF,TGTGCCAAGACAGGGGAGAGCAATCAGCCCCAGCATTTT
TRBJ2-5,TRBD2,TRBV20-1,few,CSASSGTSGRDGETQYF,TGCAGTGCTAGTTCCGGGACTAGCGGGAGGGATGGGGAGACCCAGTACTTC
TRBJ2-7,TRBD1,TRBV20-1,NA,CSASRPGQGNYEQYF,TGCAGTGCTTCCAGACCGGGACAGGGGAATTACGAGCAGTACTTC
TRBJ2-3,NA,TRBV7-2,NA,CASSMSTDTQYF,TGTGCCAGCAGCATGTCTACAGATACGCAGTATTTT
TRBJ2-5,NA,TRBV5-1,NA,CASARVGGDRETQYF,TGCGCCAGCGCCCGGGTGGGGGGAGATCGAGAGACCCAGTACTTC
TRBJ2-2,NA,TRBV7-2,NA,CASTQIGTGELFF,TGTGCCAGCACCCAAATAGGGACCGGGGAGCTGTTTTTT